This T cell receptor beta chain was captured in a study of post-analysis software for immune sequencing data. Turning to the study itself: Disease trajectories encompassed relapsing-remitting, secondary progressive and progressive-relapsing multiple sclerosis. Study-wide findings and caveats: Versus controls, multiple sclerosis patients showed significantly lower diversity (normalized Chao1). Elevated frequency relative to controls characterized roughly 5 TRBV segments in patients, TRBV5-6, TRBV5-1 and TRBV20-1 among them.

Presence of unique molecular identifiers characterized the TCR beta cDNA libraries. There were roughly 0.9 to 10 million T cells, and about half a million cDNA molecules came from them. A single record per CDR3 protein comes from TCRdb applying MiXCR to the PCR reads. The sample consists of roughly 400,000 distinct CDR3 sequences, roughly 40% of them appearing once. Germline V gives CDR1 DFQATT, CDR2 SNEGSKA (reference sequence). CDR3 length: 14 residues. V gave up 6 bases and J gave up 3 bases; unmatched junction bases: 8. This clonotype was found a few times. Its matching antigen is unknown. Sequencing was carried out using blood. V usage is TRBV20-1 and J usage is TRBJ2-1, with 7 bases aligning to TRBD2. This sequence originates from a girl between 2 and 10 years old with multiple sclerosis. CDR3 in DNA: TGCAGTGCCGAACTAGCGTTGTTCTACAATGAGCAGTTCTTC. Its translation: CSAELALFYNEQFF.